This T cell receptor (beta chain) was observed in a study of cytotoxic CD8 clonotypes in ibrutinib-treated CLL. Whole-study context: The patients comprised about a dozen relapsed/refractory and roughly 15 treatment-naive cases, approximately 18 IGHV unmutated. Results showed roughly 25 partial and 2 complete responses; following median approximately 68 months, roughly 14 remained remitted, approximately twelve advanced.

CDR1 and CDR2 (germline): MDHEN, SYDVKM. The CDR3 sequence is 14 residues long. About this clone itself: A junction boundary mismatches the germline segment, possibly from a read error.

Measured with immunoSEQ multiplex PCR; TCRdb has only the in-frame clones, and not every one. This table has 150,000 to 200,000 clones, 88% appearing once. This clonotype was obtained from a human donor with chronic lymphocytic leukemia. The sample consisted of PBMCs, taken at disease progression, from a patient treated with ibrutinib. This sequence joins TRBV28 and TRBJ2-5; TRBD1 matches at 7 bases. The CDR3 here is CASSSTGDQEPQYF. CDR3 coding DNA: TGTGCCAGCAGTTCTACAGGGGACCAAGAGCCCCAGTACTTC. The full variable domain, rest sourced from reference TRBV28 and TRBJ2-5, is DVKVTQSSRYLVKRTGEKVFLECVQDMDHENMFWYRQDPGLGLRLIYFSYDVKMKEKGDIPEGYSVSREKKERFSLILESASTNQTSMYLCASSSTGDQEPQYFGPGTRLLVL.